Each of the 15 T cell receptor beta chains below was sequenced from the same sample in a study of blood T cell repertoires in COVID-19 (TCRdb year 2020). Library preparation employed the immunoSEQ multiplex PCR assay. TCRdb's version of the immuneACCESS table is confined to in-frame rearrangements and falls short of the full clone set. An unresolved V gene accounts for under half of the shortfall where checked; the remainder is of unknown origin. The sample table shows 210,000 or so clones, and approximately 81% are seen once. 15% to 20% of the sample is taken by the ten largest. Sequenced input: peripheral blood. Every receptor here comes from a human donor in a cohort sampled during active COVID-19.

To note about this clone: This sample also contains other DNA sequences that code for the same CDR3. V usage is TRBV28 and J usage is TRBJ2-5; D ambiguous. V was pared by 1 base and J by 0 bases, with 3 bases between. This CDR3 region has 13 residues. The V gene's germline CDR1 is MDHEN and CDR2 SYDVKM. The CDR3 DNA follows: TGTGCCAGCAGTTTATCCTACCAAGAGACCCAGTACTTC. It encodes CASSLSYQETQYF. Using reference TRBV28 and TRBJ2-5 for the parts outside the CDR3, the full variable domain is DVKVTQSSRYLVKRTGEKVFLECVQDMDHENMFWYRQDPGLGLRLIYFSYDVKMKEKGDIPEGYSVSREKKERFSLILESASTNQTSMYLCASSLSYQETQYFGPGTRLLVL.

CDR3 loop: CAIRSTGPEAFF. CDR3 bases: TGTGCCATCAGATCGACAGGACCTGAAGCTTTCTTT. The chain is built from TRBV10-3 and TRBJ1-1, with a tentative D call TRBD1 (6 bases). Trimming shortened V by 6 bases and J by 6 bases, and 11 bases separated the two germline ends. Germline V gene data show CDR1 as ENHRY and CDR2 as SYGVKD. This CDR3 has 12 amino acids.

The chain has TRBV12-2 and TRBJ2-2; the table's D gene call, TRBD1, was not cross checked with the DNA. TRBV12-2 is assigned pseudogene status. The CDR3 is made up of 16 amino acids. The CDR3, as DNA: TGTGCAAGTCGCTCAAGGGGCAGGGGGCAGTCCGGGGAGCTGTTTTTT. This codes for CASRSRGRGQSGELFF.

V is TRBV3-1 (or the pseudogene TRBV3-2) and J is TRBJ2-7; TRBD1 might be the D (6 bases). The CDR3 is 14 residues long. Trimming took 2 bases from V and 4 from J, leaving 12 bases between them. Germline CDR1 and CDR2: LGHDT and YNNKEL (reference sequence). CDR3 loop: CASSQRYRAYEQYF. The CDR3 DNA sequence: TGTGCCAGCAGCCAAAGGTACAGGGCATACGAGCAGTACTTC.

The chain carries TRBV18 and TRBJ1-2, with TRBD1 identical over 7 bases. This CDR3 region has 16 residues. Germline V gene data show CDR1 as KGHSH and CDR2 as LQKENI. J was trimmed by 6 bases and V by 3 bases; bases with no gene match: 13. CDR3 sequence (DNA): TGTGCCAGCTCACCGACCCTTGGTGACAGGGCCAATGGCTACACCTTC. Translated: CASSPTLGDRANGYTF.

V gene TRBV15 combines with J gene TRBJ2-2, with a weak D call TRBD2 (6 bases). Trimming cost V 5 bases and J 6 bases, with 16 bases left between them. The CDR3 has 15 amino acids. In germline, CDR1 is LNHNV, CDR2 YYDKDF (reference sequence). The DNA for the CDR3 is TGTGCCACCAGCGCAGATGGAGGGGCACCCGGGGAGCTGTTTTTT. As protein: CATSADGGAPGELFF.

The rearrangement links TRBV4-1 to TRBJ2-1, with 8 bases fitting TRBD1. V gave up 2 bases and J gave up 6 bases; unmatched junction bases: 12. The V gene's germline CDR1 is MGHRA and CDR2 YSYEKL. This CDR3 has 17 amino acids. CDR3 DNA sequence: TGCGCCAGCAGCCAACACCCAGTTGACAGGGGAATCAATGAGCAGTTCTTC. Its protein product is CASSQHPVDRGINEQFF.

This clone was seen a handful of times. The rearrangement uses TRBV21-1 and TRBJ2-7; the table's TRBD1 call for D was not verified on the DNA. TRBV21-1 is a documented pseudogene. CDR3 size: 19 residues. This chain's CDR3 is CASSKVTGPSFRITYEQYV. The CDR3 DNA is TGTGCCAGCAGCAAAGTAACAGGGCCCTCATTTAGAATTACCTACGAGCAGTACGTC.

The rearrangement joins TRBV7-8 to TRBJ2-5; 8 bases fit TRBD1. CDR3 length equals 14 residues. After removal of 5 bases from V and 3 bases from J, the junction contained 5 bases not matched to a gene. The germline V gene has CDR1 SGHVS and CDR2 FQNEAQ. In DNA, the CDR3 is TGTGCCAGCAGCGCGGGACAGGTAGAAGAGACCCAGTACTTC. This sequence encodes CASSAGQVEETQYF.

The V gene is TRBV7-8, the J gene TRBJ1-2; tentatively, D is TRBD1 (6 bases). The germline gives CDR1 SGHVS, CDR2 FQNEAQ. V was cut by 1 base and J by 7 bases, with 10 bases left in between. The CDR3 has 13 amino acids. CDR3 amino acids: CASSLGGGGGYTF. CDR3 coding DNA: TGTGCCAGCAGCTTAGGAGGGGGTGGTGGCTACACCTTC.

J is TRBJ2-1 and V is TRBV7-3; TRBD2 aligns across 7 bases. CDR3 size: 15 residues. V gave up 2 bases and J gave up 10 bases; unmatched junction bases: 11. The germline V gene encodes CDR1 SGHTA and CDR2 FQGTGA. The CDR3 spells CASSLSLAVNREQFF. The CDR3 coding sequence is TGTGCCAGCAGCTTATCCCTAGCGGTTAACCGCGAGCAGTTCTTC.

The chain couples TRBV9 to TRBJ2-1; 7 nucleotides line up with TRBD2. The CDR3 loop spans 15 amino acids. The J segment lost 2 bases and the V segment lost 4 bases, leaving 6 bases of the junction unmatched. Germline V CDR1 and CDR2: SGDLS, YYNGEE. CDR3 nucleotides: TGTGCCAGCAGCCCAAACGGGGGGACCTACAATGAGCAGTTCTTC. Translation: CASSPNGGTYNEQFF.

The chain uses TRBV10-1 and TRBJ2-3; 9 bases match TRBD1. Germline CDR1 WNHNN, CDR2 SYGVQD (reference sequence). The CDR3 extends over 16 amino acids. V gave up 5 bases and J gave up 2 bases; unmatched junction bases: 8. In DNA, the CDR3 is TGCGCCAGCAGTACGAGACAGGGGGTAGTCACAGATACGCAGTATTTT. This codes for CASSTRQGVVTDTQYF.

V usage is TRBV7-9 and J usage is TRBJ2-7; D is uncertain. In germline, CDR1 is SEHNR, CDR2 FQNEAQ (reference sequence). V was clipped by 5 bases and J by 9 bases, with 11 bases between them. The CDR3 totals 11 residues. The CDR3, as DNA: TGTGCCAGCAGCCCCCTCGTCGGGCAGTACGTC. This sequence encodes CASSPLVGQYV.

J is TRBJ1-5 and V is TRBV19; 7 nucleotides agree with TRBD1. The CDR3 is made up of 16 amino acids. After removal of 5 bases from V and 6 bases from J, the junction contained 13 bases not matched to a gene. Germline V gene lookup returns CDR1 LNHDA and CDR2 SQIVND (reference sequence). The CDR3, as DNA: TGTGCCAGTAGTCTCCGGTCAACAGGGGACGGTCAGCCCCAGCATTTT. Translating gives CASSLRSTGDGQPQHF.